This T cell receptor (beta chain) was identified during a study of human T cells and chemical hapten exposure. Overall study findings and caveats: With DPC sensitization, TCRs exceeding 1 in 1000 frequency showed no change.

Note on this clonotype: Its antigen is unknown.

Described time point: patch test 1, 2 weeks after DPC sensitization. Treatment denoted: therapeutic diphenylcyclopropenone sensitization with weekly scalp DPC. Each CDR3 protein gets one entry after TCRdb re-called the RACE reads with MiXCR. The sample has some 15,000 distinct CDR3 sequences; over 15% are singletons. The CDR3 loop spans 17 amino acids. Trimming removed 0 bases from V and 0 bases from J; junction bases left unmatched: 5. The germline V gene has CDR1 LGHNA and CDR2 YSLEER. The source material was whole blood, sampled in connection with sensitization to the hapten diphenylcyclopropenone (DPC). This receptor was taken from a woman aged 25 to 45 with alopecia areata. Some clones in this sample may be carry-over from other donors' samples. This chain uses TRBV4-3 with TRBJ2-3, with 8 bases identical to TRBD2. The CDR3 sequence is CASSQDGRGASTDTQYF. CDR3 DNA: TGCGCCAGCAGCCAAGATGGGCGGGGGGCTAGCACAGATACGCAGTATTTT.